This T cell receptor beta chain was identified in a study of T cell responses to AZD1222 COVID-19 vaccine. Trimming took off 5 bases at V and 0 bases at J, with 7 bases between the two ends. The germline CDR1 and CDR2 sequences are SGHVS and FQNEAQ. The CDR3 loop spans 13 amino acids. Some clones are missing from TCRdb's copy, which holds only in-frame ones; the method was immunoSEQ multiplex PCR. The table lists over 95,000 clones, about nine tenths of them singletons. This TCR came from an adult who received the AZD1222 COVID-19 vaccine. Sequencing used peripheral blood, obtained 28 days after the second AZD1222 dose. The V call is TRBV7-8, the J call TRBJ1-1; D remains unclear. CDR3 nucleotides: TGTGCCAGCAGCCGAAACATGAACACTGAAGCTTTCTTT. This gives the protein CASSRNMNTEAFF.